The 5 T cell receptor beta chains presented below share a single source sample, sequenced in a study of T cell responses to AZD1222 COVID-19 vaccine. Profiling relied on immunoSEQ multiplex PCR, and the TCRdb table lists in-frame clones only, not all of them. The table includes around 65,000 clones, approximately 82% detected once. The sequencing here drew on peripheral blood, taken 28 days after the second AZD1222 dose. The receptors originated from an adult who received the AZD1222 COVID-19 vaccine.

In its sample, this clone was seen once. This chain links TRBV5-1 with TRBJ2-6; D gene ambiguous. CDR1 and CDR2 from the germline V gene are SGHRS and YFSETQ. This CDR3 region has 15 residues. V was clipped by 3 bases and J by 0 bases, with 7 bases between them. Here the CDR3 DNA reads TGCGCCAGCAGCTCACTAAGCTCTGGGGCCAACGTCCTGACTTTC. This sequence encodes CASSSLSSGANVLTF. Full variable domain (rest looked up from reference TRBV5-1 and TRBJ2-6): KAGVTQTPRYLIKTRGQQVTLSCSPISGHRSVSWYQQTPGQGLQFLFEYFSETQRNKGNFPGRFSGRQFSNSRSEMNVSTLELGDSALYLCASSSLSSGANVLTFGAGSRLTVL.

J is TRBJ1-5 and V is TRBV7-9; D unresolved. The V gene's germline CDR1 is SEHNR and CDR2 FQNEAQ (reference sequence). V was cut by 3 bases and J by 3 bases, with 9 bases left in between. The CDR3 is 14 residues long. The CDR3 DNA reads as TGTGCCAGCAGCTTTGCAGAGTTCAATCAGCCCCAGCATTTT. Translating it yields CASSFAEFNQPQHF.

The chain links TRBV11-3 to TRBJ1-5; no clear D. Germline V gene sequence: CDR1 SGHNT, CDR2 YENEEA. V was trimmed by 1 base and J by 3 bases, leaving 4 bases between them. This CDR3 is built from 13 residues. The CDR3 DNA reads as TGTGCCAGCAGCTTAGGGCACAATCAGCCCCAGCATTTT. As protein: CASSLGHNQPQHF. The full variable domain, completed using reference TRBV11-3 and TRBJ1-5, is EAGVVQSPRYKIIEKKQPVAFWCNPISGHNTLYWYLQNLGQGPELLIRYENEEAVDDSQLPKDRFSAERLKGVDSTLKIQPAELGDSAVYLCASSLGHNQPQHFGDGTRLSIL.

The chain carries TRBV30 and TRBJ1-1; D may be TRBD1 (6 bases). V was cut by 5 bases and J by 1 base, with 11 bases left in between. The CDR3 spans 13 residues. Germline CDR1 and CDR2: GTSNPN and SVGIG (reference sequence). CDR3 coding DNA: TGTGCCTGGTGTTCGACAGGGAACACTGAAGCTTTCTTT. Translating it yields CAWCSTGNTEAFF. Full variable domain (missing parts from reference TRBV30 and TRBJ1-1): SQTIHQWPATLVQPVGSPLSLECTVEGTSNPNLYWYRQAAGRGLQLLFYSVGIGQISSEVPQNLSASRPQDRQFILSSKKLLLSDSGFYLCAWCSTGNTEAFFGQGTRLTVV.

V and J are TRBV19 and TRBJ2-1; perhaps TRBD2 as D (7 bases). Per the germline V gene, CDR1 is LNHDA and CDR2 is SQIVND (reference sequence). Trimming took off 4 bases at V and 9 bases at J, with 16 bases between the two ends. The CDR3 spans 14 residues. This CDR3 is CASSKVGGPFEQFF. The CDR3 DNA sequence: TGTGCCAGTAGTAAGGTCGGGGGGCCTTTTGAGCAGTTCTTC.